This is a list of T cell receptor beta chains from one sample in a study of identical twins. One entry per CDR3 protein results from TCRdb running MiXCR on the 5' RACE reads. The sample lists roughly 480,000 distinct CDR3 sequences, 24% occurring once. The same specimen was also included in a second study, on T cells expressing NK-cell markers.

The sequenced material came from CD4+ T cells sorted from blood. The receptors stem from a young woman in good health. CDR3s include the opening cysteine and the closing phenylalanine or tryptophan. The D gene is left open where the match is weak. A row's size may be missing; if present it is once, few, many or a size class.

TRBV29-1	.	TRBJ2-2	few	CSVGGKGGSSFEDTGELFF	TGCAGCGTTGGGGGGAAGGGGGGCTCAAGTTTCGAAGACACCGGGGAGCTGTTTTTT
TRBV5-1	TRBD1	TRBJ1-6	few	CASSQGGEDSPLHF	TGCGCCAGCAGCCAAGGGGGCGAGGATTCACCCCTCCACTTT
TRBV20-1	.	TRBJ2-5	few	CSALGVETQYF	TGCAGTGCCCTCGGGGTAGAGACCCAGTACTTC
TRBV7-6	.	TRBJ2-2	.	CASSFRGRRTGELFF	TGTGCCAGCAGCTTTAGGGGAAGACGCACCGGGGAGCTGTTTTTT
TRBV7-9	.	TRBJ2-6	.	CASSWGIGANVLTF	TGTGCCAGCAGCTGGGGGATCGGGGCCAACGTCCTGACTTTC
TRBV5-1	.	TRBJ2-7	once	CASSFEGNGEQYF	TGCGCCAGCAGCTTCGAGGGGAATGGGGAGCAGTACTTC
TRBV6-1	.	TRBJ2-1	.	CASTRTERYNEQFF	TGTGCCAGCACTAGGACAGAAAGATACAATGAGCAGTTCTTC
TRBV5-1	TRBD2	TRBJ2-4	.	CASTAGGPIRTKNIQYF	TGCGCCAGCACCGCGGGAGGGCCAATTCGGACCAAAAACATTCAGTACTTC
TRBV21-1	.	TRBJ2-3	.	CASSPIGGSTQYF	TGTGCCAGCAGCCCTATAGGGGGTAGTACGCAGTATTTT
TRBV27	TRBD2	TRBJ2-2	.	CASSSPAGRVTGELFF	TGTGCCAGCAGTTCTCCAGCGGGACGAGTGACCGGGGAGCTGTTTTTT
TRBV12-3/TRBV12-4	.	TRBJ2-1	.	CASRYTGGASNEQFF	TGTGCCAGCAGGTACACCGGGGGCGCCTCCAATGAGCAGTTCTTC
TRBV25-1	TRBD1	TRBJ1-2	.	CASSERDRANGYTF	TGTGCCAGCAGTGAAAGAGACAGGGCGAATGGCTACACCTTC
TRBV9	.	TRBJ2-1	few	CASSVFNAGSYNEQFF	TGTGCCAGCAGCGTTTTCAACGCGGGTTCCTACAATGAGCAGTTCTTC
TRBV12-3/TRBV12-4	.	TRBJ2-7	few	CASSSPKGGRQGEQYF	TGTGCCAGCAGTTCGCCAAAGGGGGGGCGCCAGGGCGAGCAGTACTTC
TRBV20-1	.	TRBJ2-4	.	CSVESRGNIQYF	TGCAGTGTAGAGTCTAGGGGAAACATTCAGTACTTC
TRBV11-2	TRBD1	TRBJ2-1	.	CASTLGQAIWYEQFF	TGTGCCAGCACCCTCGGACAGGCGATTTGGTATGAGCAGTTCTTC
TRBV30	.	TRBJ1-4	many	CAWNRATNEKLFF	TGTGCCTGGAATAGGGCAACTAATGAAAAACTGTTTTTT
TRBV20-1	.	TRBJ2-3	few	CSALRTDTQYF	TGCAGTGCCCTAAGAACAGATACGCAGTATTTT
TRBV20-1	.	TRBJ2-4	.	CSASKNIQYF	TGCAGTGCTAGTAAAAACATTCAGTACTTC
TRBV2	.	TRBJ1-5	.	CASGWTGRSNQPQHF	TGTGCCAGCGGGTGGACCGGCAGAAGCAATCAGCCCCAGCATTTT
TRBV5-1	TRBD2	TRBJ2-5	.	CASRGGQETQYF	TGCGCCAGCAGGGGAGGGCAAGAGACCCAGTACTTC
TRBV5-6	TRBD2	TRBJ2-5	.	CASRRTSGAETQYF	TGTGCCAGCAGAAGGACTAGCGGGGCAGAGACCCAGTACTTC
TRBV20-1	TRBD2	TRBJ2-1	few	CSARDPGSGRARDEQFF	TGCAGTGCTAGAGATCCGGGGAGCGGGAGGGCCAGGGATGAGCAGTTCTTC
TRBV21-1	.	TRBJ2-1	once	CASGEGGLYNEQFF	TGTGCCAGCGGCGAGGGGGGGCTCTACAATGAGCAGTTCTTC
TRBV15	.	TRBJ1-1	.	CATSKVGLGEAFF	TGTGCCACCAGCAAGGTCGGTTTAGGTGAAGCTTTCTTT
TRBV9	.	TRBJ1-1	few	CASSPRPATEAFF	TGTGCCAGCAGCCCAAGACCGGCCACTGAAGCTTTCTTT
TRBV6-1	.	TRBJ1-2	.	CASSPRQDNYGYTF	TGTGCCAGCAGTCCTAGACAAGATAACTATGGCTACACCTTC
TRBV20-1	TRBD2	TRBJ2-2	few	CSARSSGSTGELFF	TGCAGTGCTAGATCCAGCGGGAGCACCGGGGAGCTGTTTTTT
TRBV29-1	.	TRBJ2-3	.	CSVSLGKAADTQYF	TGCAGCGTATCCCTCGGGAAGGCGGCAGATACGCAGTATTTT
TRBV20-1	.	TRBJ1-1	.	CSARKDRTSIPEAFF	TGCAGTGCTCGCAAAGACCGGACCTCCATACCTGAAGCTTTCTTT
TRBV20-1	TRBD1	TRBJ1-2	.	CSALTGGAGYTF	TGCAGTGCTTTGACAGGGGGCGCGGGCTACACCTTC
TRBV6-1	TRBD1	TRBJ1-2	few	CASSAPDRVSGYTF	TGTGCCAGCAGTGCCCCCGACAGGGTGAGCGGCTACACCTTC
TRBV10-3	TRBD2	TRBJ2-1	few	CAISARGGSYNEQFF	TGTGCCATCAGTGCCCGGGGGGGCTCCTACAATGAGCAGTTCTTC
TRBV4-2	.	TRBJ2-7	few	CASSQRSLLSEQYF	TGTGCCAGCAGCCAACGGTCGCTTCTTAGCGAGCAGTACTTC
TRBV3-1	TRBD1	TRBJ1-4	many	CASSQGLTGAREGKLFF	TGTGCCAGCAGCCAGGGTCTCACAGGGGCCCGGGAGGGGAAACTGTTTTTT
TRBV5-1	TRBD1	TRBJ2-7	many	CASRRDRDSYEQYF	TGCGCCAGCAGGCGGGACAGGGACTCCTACGAGCAGTACTTC
TRBV5-6	TRBD1	TRBJ1-4	.	CASSPQGARGEKLFF	TGTGCCAGCAGCCCACAGGGGGCGCGAGGTGAAAAACTGTTTTTT